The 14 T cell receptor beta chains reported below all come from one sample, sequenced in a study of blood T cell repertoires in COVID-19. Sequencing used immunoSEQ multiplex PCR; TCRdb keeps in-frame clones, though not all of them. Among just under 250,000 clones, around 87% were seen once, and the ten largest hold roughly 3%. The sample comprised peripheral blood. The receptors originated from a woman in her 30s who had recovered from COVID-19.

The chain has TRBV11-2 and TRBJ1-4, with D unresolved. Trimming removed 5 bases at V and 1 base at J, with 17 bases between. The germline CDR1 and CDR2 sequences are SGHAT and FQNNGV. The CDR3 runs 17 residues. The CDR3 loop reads CASSPFSEGGTNEKLFF. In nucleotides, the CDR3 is TGTGCCAGCAGCCCGTTCTCGGAGGGTGGAACTAATGAAAAACTGTTTTTT. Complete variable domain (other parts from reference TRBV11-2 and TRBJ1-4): EAGVAQSPRYKIIEKRQSVAFWCNPISGHATLYWYQQILGQGPKLLIQFQNNGVVDDSQLPKDRFSAERLKGVDSTLKIQPAKLEDSAVYLCASSPFSEGGTNEKLFFGSGTQLSVL.

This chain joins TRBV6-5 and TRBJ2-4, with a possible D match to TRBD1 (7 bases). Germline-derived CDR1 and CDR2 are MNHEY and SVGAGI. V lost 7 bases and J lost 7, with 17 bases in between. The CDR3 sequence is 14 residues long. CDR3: CASTSQEGANIQYF. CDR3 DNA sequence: TGTGCCAGCACATCTCAGGAGGGGGCGAACATTCAGTACTTC.

The CDR3 protein is CASSSPGGGETQYF. The DNA for the CDR3 is TGTGCCAGCAGTTCACCGGGGGGTGGGGAGACCCAGTACTTC. This chain connects TRBV6-5 to TRBJ2-5, with 7 bases lining up with TRBD2. Germline V lookup: CDR1 MNHEY, CDR2 SVGAGI. V gave up 4 bases and J gave up 5 bases; unmatched junction bases: 7. This CDR3 spans 14 amino acids.

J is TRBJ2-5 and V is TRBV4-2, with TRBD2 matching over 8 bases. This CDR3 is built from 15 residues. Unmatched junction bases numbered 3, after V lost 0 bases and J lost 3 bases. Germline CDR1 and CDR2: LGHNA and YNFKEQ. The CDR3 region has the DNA TGTGCCAGCAGCCAAGATCGGGGGGGCGAAGAGACCCAGTACTTC. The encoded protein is CASSQDRGGEETQYF.

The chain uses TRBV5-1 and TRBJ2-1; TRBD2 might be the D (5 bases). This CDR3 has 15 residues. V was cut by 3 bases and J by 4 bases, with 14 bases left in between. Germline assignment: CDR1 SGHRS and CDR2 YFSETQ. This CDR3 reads CASSSGFGEYNEQFF. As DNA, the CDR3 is TGCGCCAGCAGCTCCGGGTTCGGGGAGTACAATGAGCAGTTCTTC.

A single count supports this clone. The CDR3 sequence is CASSPQGTSYNEQFF. In DNA, the CDR3 is TGCGCCAGCAGCCCCCAAGGGACATCTTACAATGAGCAGTTCTTC. This sequence joins TRBV5-1 and TRBJ2-1, with a tentative D call TRBD1 (6 bases). Looked up from germline, CDR1 is SGHRS and CDR2 is YFSETQ. This CDR3 comprises 15 residues. Deletions cut 4 bases from V and 4 bases from J, with 15 bases between.

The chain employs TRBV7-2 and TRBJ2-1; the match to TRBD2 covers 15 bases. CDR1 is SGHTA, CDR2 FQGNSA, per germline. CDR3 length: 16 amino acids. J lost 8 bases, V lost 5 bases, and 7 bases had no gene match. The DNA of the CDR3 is TGTGCCAGCAGCCCAGGACTAGCGGGGGGGCTGCATGAGCAGTTCTTC. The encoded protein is CASSPGLAGGLHEQFF. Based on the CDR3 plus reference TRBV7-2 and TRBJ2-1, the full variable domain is GAGVSQSPSNKVTEKGKDVELRCDPISGHTALYWYRQSLGQGLEFLIYFQGNSAPDKSGLPSDRFSAERTGGSVSTLTIQRTQQEDSAVYLCASSPGLAGGLHEQFFGPGTRLTVL.

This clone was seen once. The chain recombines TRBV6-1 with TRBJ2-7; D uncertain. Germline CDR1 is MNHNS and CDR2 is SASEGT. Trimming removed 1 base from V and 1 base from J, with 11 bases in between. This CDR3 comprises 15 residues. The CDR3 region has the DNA TGTGCCAGCAGTGAAGATACAGTTTCTTCCTACGAGCAGTACTTC. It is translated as CASSEDTVSSYEQYF.

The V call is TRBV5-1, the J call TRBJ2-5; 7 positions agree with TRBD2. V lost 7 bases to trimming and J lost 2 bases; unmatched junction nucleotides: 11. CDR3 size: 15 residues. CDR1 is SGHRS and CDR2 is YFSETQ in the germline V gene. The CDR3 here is CASAGGEGRQETQYF. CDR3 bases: TGCGCCAGCGCGGGTGGGGAGGGCCGACAAGAGACCCAGTACTTC.

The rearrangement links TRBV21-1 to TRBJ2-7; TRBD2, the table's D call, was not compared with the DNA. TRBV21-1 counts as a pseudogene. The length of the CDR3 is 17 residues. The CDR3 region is CASSFPGGTGLAYEQYF. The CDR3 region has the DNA TGTGCCAGCAGCTTCCCGGGGGGCACAGGGTTGGCGTACGAGCAGTACTTC.

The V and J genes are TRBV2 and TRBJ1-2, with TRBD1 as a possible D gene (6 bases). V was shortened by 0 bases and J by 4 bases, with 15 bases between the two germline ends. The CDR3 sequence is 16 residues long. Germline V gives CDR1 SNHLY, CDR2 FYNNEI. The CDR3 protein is CASSEALGGVGYGYTF. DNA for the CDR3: TGTGCCAGCAGTGAAGCTCTAGGGGGAGTCGGCTATGGCTACACCTTC.

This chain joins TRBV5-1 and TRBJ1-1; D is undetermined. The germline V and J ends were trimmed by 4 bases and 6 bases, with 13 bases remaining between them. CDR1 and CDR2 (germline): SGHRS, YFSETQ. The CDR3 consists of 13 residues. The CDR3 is CASSLGGTSEAFF. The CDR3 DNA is TGCGCCAGCAGCCTCGGAGGAACATCTGAAGCTTTCTTT.

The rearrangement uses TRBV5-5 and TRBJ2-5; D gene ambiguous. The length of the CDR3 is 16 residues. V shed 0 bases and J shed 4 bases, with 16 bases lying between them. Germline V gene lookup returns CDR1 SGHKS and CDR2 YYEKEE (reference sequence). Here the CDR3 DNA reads TGTGCCAGCAGCTTGGGAGGTGCCTTTCCCCGAGAGACCCAGTACTTC. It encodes CASSLGGAFPRETQYF. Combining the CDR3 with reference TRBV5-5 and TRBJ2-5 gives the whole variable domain DAGVTQSPTHLIKTRGQQVTLRCSPISGHKSVSWYQQVLGQGPQFIFQYYEKEERGRGNFPDRFSARQFPNYSSELNVNALLLGDSALYLCASSLGGAFPRETQYFGPGTRLLVL.

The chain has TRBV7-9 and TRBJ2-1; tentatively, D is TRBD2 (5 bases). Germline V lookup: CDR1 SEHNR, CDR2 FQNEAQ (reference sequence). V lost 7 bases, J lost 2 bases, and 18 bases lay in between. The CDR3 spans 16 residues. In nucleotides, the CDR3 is TGTGCCAGCAACCCCCCTACTAGTTACCCCTACAATGAGCAGTTCTTC. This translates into CASNPPTSYPYNEQFF.